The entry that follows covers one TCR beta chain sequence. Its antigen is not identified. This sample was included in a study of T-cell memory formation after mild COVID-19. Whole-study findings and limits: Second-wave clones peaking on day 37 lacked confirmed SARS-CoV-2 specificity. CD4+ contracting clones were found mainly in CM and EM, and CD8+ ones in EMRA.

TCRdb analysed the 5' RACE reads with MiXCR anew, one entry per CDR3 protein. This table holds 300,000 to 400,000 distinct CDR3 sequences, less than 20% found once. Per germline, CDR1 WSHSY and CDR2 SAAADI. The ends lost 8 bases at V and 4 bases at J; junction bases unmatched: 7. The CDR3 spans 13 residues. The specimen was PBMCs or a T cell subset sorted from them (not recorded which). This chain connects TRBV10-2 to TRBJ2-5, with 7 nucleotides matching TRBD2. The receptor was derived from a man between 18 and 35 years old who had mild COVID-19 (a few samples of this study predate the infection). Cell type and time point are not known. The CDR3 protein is CASLTSVRETQYF. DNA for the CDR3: TGCGCCAGCCTTACTAGCGTGCGAGAGACCCAGTACTTC.